This is a list of T cell receptor beta chains from one sample in a study of Ad26.COV2.S vaccination and SARS-CoV-2 variants. TCRdb's copy holds only in-frame clones and misses some; the assay was immunoSEQ multiplex PCR. The profile shows approximately 340,000 clones, around 84% of them singletons. The sequencing here drew on peripheral blood, taken in a trial of Ad26.COV2.S vaccine versus placebo. The receptors here all came from a person aged 18-60 years who received the Ad26.COV2.S COVID-19 vaccine or a placebo. Each CDR3 is given with its conserved first and last residue. D genes are given only for firm matches. Size is stated for part of the rows, as once, few or many counts, or as a class when the clone is expanded.

clone size,J gene,D gene,V gene,CDR3 protein,CDR3 DNA
NA,TRBJ2-1,TRBD2,TRBV6-4,CASSIGLAARDEQFF,TGTGCCAGCAGCATCGGACTAGCGGCACGGGATGAGCAGTTCTTC
NA,TRBJ2-5,TRBD2,TRBV7-7,CASSVRTSGRARQETQYF,TGTGCCAGCAGCGTACGGACTAGCGGGAGGGCCCGTCAAGAGACCCAGTACTTC
NA,TRBJ2-4,TRBD2,TRBV19,CASSITRGGRDIQYF,TGTGCCAGTAGTATAACTCGGGGGGGCCGAGACATTCAGTACTTC
NA,TRBJ2-7,NA,TRBV2,CASSPGPSSYEQYF,TGTGCCAGCAGCCCGGGGCCGAGCTCCTACGAGCAGTACTTC
NA,TRBJ2-2,NA,TRBV6-4,CASSDTKAGELFF,TGTGCCAGCAGTGACACAAAGGCCGGGGAGCTGTTTTTT
NA,TRBJ2-3,NA,TRBV7-2,CASSQRTDTQYF,TGTGCCAGCAGCCAGAGGACAGATACGCAGTATTTT
NA,TRBJ2-2,NA,TRBV12-3/TRBV12-4,CASSFRGSGELFF,TGTGCCAGCAGTTTTAGGGGTTCCGGGGAGCTGTTTTTT
NA,TRBJ2-7,NA,TRBV7-8,CASSPEGYEQYF,TGTGCCAGCAGCCCCGAGGGCTACGAGCAGTACTTC
NA,TRBJ2-7,TRBD2,TRBV5-4,CASSLEGRGSYEQYF,TGTGCCAGCAGCTTGGAGGGGAGGGGCTCCTACGAGCAGTACTTC
NA,TRBJ2-3,TRBD1,TRBV6-5,CASSVDRGSTDTQYF,TGTGCCAGCAGCGTTGACAGGGGGAGCACAGATACGCAGTATTTT
NA,TRBJ1-2,NA,TRBV7-2,CASSLGSNSHYGYTF,TGTGCCAGCAGCTTAGGTAGCAATTCACACTATGGCTACACCTTC
NA,TRBJ2-1,TRBD1,TRBV7-9,CASSPRVDRNEQFF,TGTGCCAGCAGCCCGCGAGTGGACAGGAATGAGCAGTTCTTC
NA,TRBJ2-7,NA,TRBV6-5,CASSLGREQYF,TGTGCCAGCAGTTTAGGAAGAGAGCAGTACTTC
NA,TRBJ1-2,NA,TRBV19,CASRGGANYGYTF,TGTGCCAGTAGAGGGGGAGCTAACTATGGCTACACCTTC
once,TRBJ2-5,NA,TRBV6-6,CASKVGVEETQYF,TGTGCCAGCAAAGTTGGGGTTGAGGAGACCCAGTACTTC
NA,TRBJ2-7,TRBD1,TRBV18,CASSRTGLGGYEQYF,TGTGCCAGCTCACGGACAGGGTTAGGTGGCTACGAGCAGTACTTC
NA,TRBJ2-2,NA,TRBV7-8,CASSSGTRAGTGELFF,TGTGCCAGCAGCTCGGGGACGCGGGCGGGCACCGGGGAGCTGTTTTTT
NA,TRBJ1-1,NA,TRBV29-1,CSVVYRNTEAFF,TGCAGCGTTGTATACAGAAACACTGAAGCTTTCTTT
NA,TRBJ2-3,TRBD2,TRBV2,CASSGLAGVLDTQYF,TGTGCCAGCAGTGGGTTAGCGGGGGTCTTGGATACGCAGTATTTT
NA,TRBJ2-6,NA,TRBV5-4,CASTVGLASGANVLTF,TGTGCCAGCACTGTGGGACTTGCCTCTGGGGCCAACGTCCTGACTTTC
NA,TRBJ2-2,TRBD2,TRBV30,CAYSTSGRNTGELFF,TGTGCCTACTCAACTAGCGGGAGGAACACCGGGGAGCTGTTTTTT
NA,TRBJ1-5,TRBD1,TRBV7-2,CASSPRDRVPQHF,TGTGCCAGCAGCCCCCGGGACAGGGTCCCCCAGCATTTT